A selection of T cell receptor beta chains follows, all from one sample in a study of cytomegalovirus exposure and HLA in healthy donors. The data were produced by immunoSEQ multiplex PCR, yet TCRdb's version contains in-frame clones alone and is incomplete. The sample lists 170,000 or so clones, about 80% seen once, with around 5% in the top ten. Input material: PBMCs. Every receptor here comes from a man between 18 and 29 years old in good health and CMV-seronegative. The CDR3 runs from the conserved cysteine through the conserved F or W. Size values are once, few and many counts, or a class for expanded clones, and some rows have none.

>TRBV19|TRBJ1-6|-
CASSGWSGNSPLHF
>TRBV27|TRBJ1-6|-
CASSLGRGWQSNSPLHF
>TRBV7-2|TRBJ2-7|-
CASSPKSYEQYF
>TRBV2|TRBJ2-1|few
CASIGLGRDNEQFF
>TRBV4-1|TRBJ2-2|-
CASSQEGGLPGELFF
>TRBV5-1|TRBJ2-7|-
CASTRGTGDSYEQYF
>TRBV7-9|TRBJ2-1|-
CASSMTSGIGNNEQFF
>TRBV6-4|TRBJ2-1|-
CASSDSRVASYNEQFF
>TRBV29-1|TRBJ1-4|-
CSGQTGRDEKLFF
>TRBV4-1|-|-
CASSQSSNYEQYF
>TRBV27|TRBJ1-6|-
CASSPRLPSYNSPLHF
>TRBV4-1|TRBJ2-1|-
CASSQGMEREVRDNEQFF
>TRBV9|TRBJ1-4|-
CASSATGATNEKLFF
>TRBV5-5|TRBJ2-3|-
CASSPPGTDTQYF
>TRBV29-1|TRBJ2-2|-
CSVHRNTGELFF
>TRBV29-1|TRBJ1-1|-
CSVDRVTEAFF
>TRBV7-9|TRBJ2-3|-
CASSLGAGGYTDTQYF
>TRBV6-5|TRBJ2-7|-
CASSYSTGLGRGEQYF
>TRBV7-6|TRBJ2-2|-
CASSLGQGGTGELFF
>TRBV29-1|TRBJ1-2|-
CSVGREDRGPIYGYTF
>TRBV19|TRBJ2-1|-
CASSIERRLSYNEQFF
>TRBV9|TRBJ1-6|-
CASSVGSREGSYNSPLHF
>TRBV4-2|TRBJ2-5|-
CASSQDGTTQETQYF
>TRBV5-8|-|-
CASSPLQGGVSYEQYF
>TRBV2|TRBJ2-7|few
CASSEAQYEQYF
>TRBV9|TRBJ2-1|-
CASSAGLAGTNEQFF
>TRBV14|TRBJ2-3|-
CASSQDRGAWGTQYF
>TRBV28|TRBJ1-2|-
CASSPLYGYTF
>TRBV5-4|TRBJ2-1|-
CASRSYSGLDEQFF
>TRBV11-2|TRBJ1-1|once
CASSPNLYGNTEAFF
>TRBV7-9|TRBJ1-4|few
CASTDRGANEKLFF
>TRBV5-1|TRBJ2-2|-
CASSLTFVAGTNTGELFF
>TRBV6-6|TRBJ2-1|-
CASSYGQLGNEQFF
>TRBV10-2|TRBJ1-4|few
CASSEVLAAGLFF
>TRBV28|TRBJ2-3|-
CASSETGGKDVYTQYF
>TRBV4-1|TRBJ1-6|-
CASSQLPRVSPLHF
>TRBV7-9|TRBJ2-5|-
CASSFPPLSGQETQYF
>TRBV7-9|TRBJ2-1|-
CASSLYPQEQFF
>TRBV4-3|TRBJ2-1|-
CASSPQIAGLDINEQFF
>TRBV15|TRBJ1-4|-
CATSRESRGHEKLFF
>TRBV27|TRBJ2-1|-
CASGTSGINEQFF
>TRBV4-2|TRBJ2-3|-
CASSPSAGGITDTQYF